The 23 T cell receptor beta chains listed next were all sequenced from one sample in a study of T cell repertoires in cytomegalovirus infection. One entry per CDR3 protein results from TCRdb running MiXCR on the reads. Of 450,000 to 550,000 distinct CDR3 sequences listed, 40% to 50% are singletons. Their antigens remain unidentified. Source: cultured PBMCs, taken from culture after CMV antigen stimulation. The receptors were gathered from a human donor in good health (CMV status not recorded). Some clones in this sample may be carry-over from other donors' samples.

The chain has TRBV4-3 and TRBJ2-5, with D perhaps being TRBD1 or TRBD2 (6 bases each). The CDR3 covers 14 residues. The germline V gene encodes CDR1 LGHNA and CDR2 YSLEER. V was cut by 4 bases and J by 4 bases, with 13 bases left in between. The CDR3: CASSPNGGGETQYF. The CDR3 DNA follows: TGCGCCAGCAGCCCTAACGGGGGCGGAGAGACCCAGTACTTC.

The V gene is TRBV11-2, the J gene TRBJ1-6; TRBD1 agrees at 7 bases. V dropped 2 bases and J dropped 9; count of bases not matched to a gene: 7. This CDR3 is built from 15 residues. Germline lookup yields CDR1 SGHAT and CDR2 FQNNGV. The CDR3 sequence is CASSLRQGFGSPLHF. The CDR3 bases are TGTGCCAGCAGCTTAAGACAGGGTTTTGGTTCACCCCTCCACTTT.

V and J are TRBV12-3 or TRBV12-4 and TRBJ1-2; TRBD1 agrees at 9 bases. The CDR3 runs to 15 residues. J was trimmed by 4 bases and V by 6 bases; bases with no gene match: 9. CDR3 coding DNA: TGTGCCAGCAGGTACGGGACAGGGCTGCCCTATGGCTACACCTTC. Protein: CASRYGTGLPYGYTF.

The genes are TRBV18 and TRBJ2-3, with D hard to call. This CDR3 has 13 residues. Looked up from germline, CDR1 is KGHSH and CDR2 is LQKENI. The V end lost 3 bases, the J end lost 2 bases, and 6 bases lay between the germline ends. The chain's CDR3 is CASSPRHTDTQYF. The CDR3 region has the DNA TGTGCCAGCTCACCCCGCCACACAGATACGCAGTATTTT. Full variable domain (remainder filled in from reference TRBV18 and TRBJ2-3): NAGVMQNPRHLVRRRGQEARLRCSPMKGHSHVYWYRQLPEEGLKFMVYLQKENIIDESGMPKERFSAEFPKEGPSILRIQQVVRGDSAAYFCASSPRHTDTQYFGPGTRLTVL.

CDR3 sequence: CASSLPPGGERPEAFF. CDR3 nucleotides: TGTGCCAGCAGTTTACCCCCAGGAGGCGAGCGCCCGGAAGCTTTCTTT. This chain uses TRBV27 with TRBJ1-1; D is ambiguous. In germline, CDR1 is MNHEY, CDR2 SMNVEV (reference sequence). Trimming shortened V by 2 bases and J by 8 bases, and 21 bases separated the two germline ends. The CDR3 covers 16 residues.

The V and J genes are TRBV20-1 and TRBJ2-4, with D tentatively TRBD1 or TRBD2 (5 bases each). This CDR3 is built from 13 residues. Trimming pared 5 bases from V and 8 bases from J, leaving 16 bases between. CDR1 DFQATT and CDR2 SNEGSKA come from the germline V gene (reference sequence). The chain's CDR3 is CSASGTAMDIQYF. The CDR3 DNA sequence: TGCAGTGCTTCCGGGACCGCCATGGACATTCAGTACTTC.

This sequence joins TRBV7-4 and TRBJ2-7, with D hard to call. The CDR3 contains 14 residues. The V gene lost 9 bases and the J gene lost 5 bases, with 20 bases spanning the gap. Germline V gene data show CDR1 as SGHVT and CDR2 as SQSDAQ. The CDR3 protein is CASTRQDLFDEQYF. CDR3 coding DNA: TGTGCCAGTACCCGGCAGGATCTTTTCGACGAGCAGTACTTC.

The chain joins TRBV7-2 to TRBJ2-1; the match to TRBD2 covers 9 bases. CDR1 is SGHTA and CDR2 is FQGNSA in the germline V gene. V was pared by 6 bases and J by 4 bases, with 4 bases of the junction left unmatched. This CDR3 is built from 14 residues. The CDR3 coding sequence is TGTGCCAGCAGACTCACTAGCGGGTACAATGAGCAGTTCTTC. This codes for CASRLTSGYNEQFF.

This clonotype was found a few times. The CDR3 spells CASSSPSGGLYEQYF. The CDR3 DNA sequence: TGTGCCAGCAGTTCGCCTAGCGGGGGCCTATACGAGCAGTACTTC. This chain links TRBV6-5 with TRBJ2-7; 10 nucleotides align to TRBD2. Per germline, CDR1 MNHEY and CDR2 SVGAGI. CDR3 size: 15 residues. V trimming: 4 bases; J trimming: 4 bases; junction bases outside the gene matches: 7.

The chain combines TRBV7-4 with TRBJ2-1; 7 bases map to TRBD1. The CDR3 extends over 14 amino acids. CDR1 is SGHVT and CDR2 is SQSDAQ in the germline V gene. Trimming at V came to 6 bases and at J to 2 bases, leaving 4 bases not matched to a gene. The chain's CDR3 is CASRLTGPYNEQFF. Here the CDR3 DNA reads TGTGCCAGCAGGTTGACAGGGCCCTACAATGAGCAGTTCTTC.

The gene calls are TRBV7-2 and TRBJ1-2; D remains unclear. Per the germline V gene, CDR1 is SGHTA and CDR2 is FQGNSA. The CDR3 sequence is 17 residues long. Trimming removed 5 bases at V and 6 bases at J, with 25 bases between. CDR3 residues: CASSQTLSFGLINGYTF. DNA for the CDR3: TGTGCCAGCAGCCAAACCCTCTCTTTCGGACTGATCAATGGCTACACCTTC.

The chain combines TRBV11-2 with TRBJ1-3; D remains unclear. V lost 8 bases and J 4 bases, leaving 12 bases between the germline ends. Germline lookup yields CDR1 SGHAT and CDR2 FQNNGV. The CDR3 spans 13 residues. CDR3 nucleotide sequence: TGTGCCAGCGGGCCAACCGCCGGAAACACCATATATTTT. This encodes CASGPTAGNTIYF.

V is TRBV6-2 or TRBV6-3 and J is TRBJ2-5; a weak D match, TRBD1 (5 bases). CDR1 and CDR2 (germline): MNHEY, SVGEGT. The V end lost 7 bases, the J end lost 5 bases, and 17 bases lay between the germline ends. The CDR3 is 14 amino acids. The CDR3 spells CASTRTGAAETQYF. CDR3 DNA sequence: TGTGCCAGCACCAGAACTGGGGCCGCGGAGACCCAGTACTTC.

This clonotype was seen only a few times. The chain joins TRBV7-2 to TRBJ2-1; 10 bases align to TRBD2. The CDR3 totals 19 residues. In germline, CDR1 is SGHTA, CDR2 FQGNSA. The V and J ends lost 5 bases and 0 bases, in that order; junction bases with no gene match: 13. The CDR3 sequence is CASSPALAGAGPSYNEQFF. CDR3 coding DNA: TGTGCCAGCAGCCCGGCCCTAGCGGGAGCGGGGCCCTCCTACAATGAGCAGTTCTTC.

The chain recombines TRBV24-1 with TRBJ2-1, with no clear D. Trimming took off 5 bases at V and 5 bases at J, with 9 bases between the two ends. This CDR3 has 13 residues. Germline V lookup: CDR1 KGHDR, CDR2 SFDVKD. Written as DNA, the CDR3 is TGTGCCACCAGTGTCAACAGCCACAATGAGCAGTTCTTC. This codes for CATSVNSHNEQFF.

The CDR3 nucleotides read TGTGCCAGCAGCTGGGACAGATCCTACGAGCAGTACTTC. Protein: CASSWDRSYEQYF. The V call is TRBV7-2, the J call TRBJ2-7, with TRBD1 matching over 7 bases. The CDR3 is 13 amino acids. J lost 1 base, V lost 4 bases, and 1 base had no gene match. Per germline, CDR1 SGHTA and CDR2 FQGNSA.

In this sample, this clonotype turned up a few times. The rearrangement joins TRBV6-2 or TRBV6-3 to TRBJ2-1; TRBD2 is a possible D gene (5 bases). This CDR3 region has 13 residues. CDR1 is MNHEY, CDR2 SVGEGT, per germline. With 7 bases removed from V and 2 bases from J, the gap between germline ends came to 9 bases. Here the CDR3 DNA reads TGTGCCAGCACCCTCGGGGCCTACAATGAGCAGTTCTTC. It is translated as CASTLGAYNEQFF.

The V call is TRBV5-1, the J call TRBJ2-1; D possibly corresponds to TRBD1 (5 bases). CDR1 is SGHRS, CDR2 YFSETQ, per germline. The CDR3 length is 14 residues. V dropped 4 bases and J dropped 8 bases, with 16 bases sitting between them. CDR3 region: CASSPGFVGDEQFF. The CDR3 DNA is TGCGCCAGCAGCCCAGGGTTCGTTGGCGATGAGCAGTTCTTC.

This rearrangement joins TRBV7-2 to TRBJ1-2; D possibly corresponds to TRBD1 (5 bases). There are 15 residues in the CDR3. Trimming took off 1 base at V and 3 bases at J, with 12 bases between the two ends. CDR1 is SGHTA and CDR2 is FQGNSA in the germline V gene. The CDR3 coding sequence is TGTGCCAGCAGCTTAGGAAGGAGCAGGGACTATGGCTACACCTTC. Protein product: CASSLGRSRDYGYTF.

The gene calls are TRBV6-2 or TRBV6-3 and TRBJ2-7; TRBD1 is a possible D gene (6 bases). Trimming left V 2 bases short and J 0 bases short, with 14 bases between. Germline V gives CDR1 MNHEY, CDR2 SVGEGT. The CDR3 is 16 residues long. CDR3 sequence: CASSYRVDRSSYEQYF. CDR3 DNA sequence: TGTGCCAGCAGTTACCGGGTCGACAGGAGCTCCTACGAGCAGTACTTC.

This clonotype was seen ten or more times. This chain links TRBV7-2 with TRBJ2-5; tentative D call: TRBD2 (6 bases). The CDR3 totals 16 residues. Germline V CDR1 and CDR2: SGHTA, FQGNSA. The V end was cut by 2 bases, the J end by 2 bases, with 15 bases between. The CDR3 reads CASSLSGVGLQETQYF. The CDR3 nucleotides are TGTGCCAGCAGCTTAAGTGGCGTGGGACTGCAAGAGACCCAGTACTTC.

Regarding this clonotype: At one boundary the junction diverges from the germline segment, which might be a read error. The chain carries TRBV7-9 and TRBJ2-6, with D uncertain. Germline CDR1 and CDR2: SEHNR and FQNEAQ (reference sequence). The CDR3 spans 15 residues. CDR3 in DNA: TGTGCCAGCAGCGTAGCCGGATCTGGGGCCAACGTCCTGACTTTC. Its translation: CASSVAGSGANVLTF. Filled out from reference TRBV7-9 and TRBJ2-6, the complete variable domain reads DTGVSQNPRHKITKRGQNVTFRCDPISEHNRLYWYRQTLGQGPEFLTYFQNEAQLEKSRLLSDRFSAERPKGSFSTLEIQRTEQGDSAMYLCASSVAGSGANVLTFGAGSRLTVL.

This clonotype has a handful of counts. The V call is TRBV6-2 or TRBV6-3, the J call TRBJ2-1; TRBD1 aligns across 8 bases. Unmatched junction bases numbered 15, after V lost 5 bases and J lost 0 bases. The germline CDR1 and CDR2 sequences are MNHEY and SVGEGT. The CDR3 is 19 residues long. CDR3 sequence (DNA): TGTGCCAGCAGTCAAGGACAGGGTCGGCTGCGGGACTCCTACAATGAGCAGTTCTTC. This encodes CASSQGQGRLRDSYNEQFF.